This T cell receptor (beta chain) was documented in a study of chemoradiotherapy in HPV16-positive cancers. Study context: Candidate HPV-specific T-cell clones and common TCR motifs came from functional assays in a couple of HPV16-positive patients.

CDR1 and CDR2 from the germline V gene are SGHRS and YFSETQ. This CDR3 contains 15 residues. V was pared by 4 bases and J by 4 bases, with 17 bases between. Notes on the study in general: Better recurrence-free survival went with HPV-responsive T-cell expansion in HPV16-positive patients. During treatment, candidate HPV-specific clones and E7-related motifs expanded in tumor. Functional assays defining HPV-specific T cells used only a couple of HPV16-positive patients.

Points on this clone: Its antigen is not identified.

Clones were sequenced by immunoSEQ multiplex PCR, and TCRdb holds only the in-frame ones, with some missing. The sample records tens of thousands of clones, less than 95% being singletons. This material was obtained from a patient who underwent chemoradiotherapy. The rearrangement joins TRBV5-1 to TRBJ1-1; D perhaps matches TRBD1 (5 bases). This TCR was sampled from a human donor with HPV-associated anogenital cancer. The CDR3 nucleotides are TGCGCCAGCAGCCACCAGACAGTGAGTGGCACTGAAGCTTTCTTT. Its translation: CASSHQTVSGTEAFF. The variable domain in full, completed from reference TRBV5-1 and TRBJ1-1, reads KAGVTQTPRYLIKTRGQQVTLSCSPISGHRSVSWYQQTPGQGLQFLFEYFSETQRNKGNFPGRFSGRQFSNSRSEMNVSTLELGDSALYLCASSHQTVSGTEAFFGQGTRLTVV.